One and the same sample provided the 16 T cell receptor beta chains below, sequenced in a study of shared clonotypes between healthy human individuals. Assay used: immunoSEQ multiplex PCR; TCRdb lists only in-frame clones, some missing. The repertoire has 520,000 or so clones, about four fifths of them found once; the top ten carry 13%. Source material: PBMCs. The source is a woman aged 40 to 50 in good health. Some clones in this sample may be carry-over from other donors' samples.

This clone was seen only once. V and J are TRBV2 and TRBJ1-2, with D unclear. CDR1 is SNHLY and CDR2 is FYNNEI in the germline V gene. The CDR3 contains 12 residues. V was pared by 4 bases and J by 8 bases, with 11 bases between. The CDR3 DNA reads TGTGCCAGCAGTGTGGTGGGCACGGGCTACACCTTC. Protein sequence: CASSVVGTGYTF. Based on the CDR3 plus reference TRBV2 and TRBJ1-2, the full variable domain is EPEVTQTPSHQVTQMGQEVILRCVPISNHLYFYWYRQILGQKVEFLVSFYNNEISEKSEIFDDQFSVERPDGSNFTLKIRSTKLEDSAMYFCASSVVGTGYTFGSGTRLTVV.

The CDR3 sequence is CASSSLGGRGAQPQHF. The CDR3 nucleotides are TGTGCCAGTAGTAGTCTGGGGGGCAGGGGAGCTCAGCCCCAGCATTTT. The chain has TRBV19 and TRBJ1-5, with a tentative D call TRBD1 (6 bases). Trimming removed 4 bases from V and 6 bases from J, with 19 bases in between. The CDR3 length is 16 residues. Germline CDR1 is LNHDA and CDR2 is SQIVND (reference sequence).

The rearrangement uses TRBV7-9 and TRBJ2-7; D ambiguous. This CDR3 has 11 residues. The V end was cut by 1 base, the J end by 9 bases, with 7 bases between. Germline CDR1 reads SEHNR; CDR2 reads FQNEAQ (reference sequence). CDR3 sequence reads: CASSLGFGQYF. In DNA form, the CDR3 reads TGTGCCAGCAGCTTAGGCTTTGGGCAGTACTTC. The full variable domain, completed using reference TRBV7-9 and TRBJ2-7, is DTGVSQNPRHKITKRGQNVTFRCDPISEHNRLYWYRQTLGQGPEFLTYFQNEAQLEKSRLLSDRFSAERPKGSFSTLEIQRTEQGDSAMYLCASSLGFGQYFGPGTRLTVT.

The chain combines TRBV30 with TRBJ1-1, with D tentatively TRBD1 (5 bases). CDR3 size: 13 residues. V dropped 3 bases and J dropped 10 bases, with 18 bases sitting between them. Per the germline V gene, CDR1 is GTSNPN and CDR2 is SVGIG (reference sequence). CDR3 sequence: CAWRFRGAARAFF. CDR3 coding DNA: TGTGCCTGGAGATTTCGAGGGGCCGCCCGAGCTTTCTTT.

The chain joins TRBV29-1 to TRBJ2-3, with 7 positions matching TRBD1. The V segment lost 4 bases and the J segment 1 base; nucleotides outside the gene matches: 8. CDR1 SQVTM and CDR2 ANQGSEA come from the germline V gene. This CDR3 has 15 residues. The chain's CDR3 is CSVARDRARTDTQYF. DNA of the CDR3: TGCAGCGTTGCCCGAGACAGGGCCCGCACAGATACGCAGTATTTT.

This clone was detected a few times. J is TRBJ2-1 and V is TRBV27, with D unclear. V gave up 6 bases and J gave up 2 bases, with 8 bases separating them. The germline V gene has CDR1 MNHEY and CDR2 SMNVEV (reference sequence). This CDR3 region has 13 residues. The CDR3, as DNA: TGTGCCAGCAGGGAAGGGCCCTACAATGAGCAGTTCTTC. Translating it yields CASREGPYNEQFF.

This clone was counted a few times. The rearrangement joins TRBV11-2 to TRBJ2-2; TRBD2 matches at 10 bases. This CDR3 has 16 residues. From germline, CDR1 is SGHAT and CDR2 FQNNGV. The trim removed 5 bases at V and 6 bases at J, leaving 9 bases unmatched. Here the CDR3 reads CASSGGSGRMAGELFF. CDR3 nucleotide sequence: TGTGCCAGCAGCGGGGGTAGCGGGAGGATGGCCGGGGAGCTGTTTTTT.

This rearrangement joins TRBV4-1 to TRBJ2-7, with 7 bases identical to TRBD1. The CDR3 totals 15 residues. Trimming removed 4 bases from V and 3 bases from J; junction bases left unmatched: 9. Germline V gives CDR1 MGHRA, CDR2 YSYEKL. CDR3: CASSLRTGVGYEQYF. In DNA form, the CDR3 reads TGCGCCAGCAGCCTACGGACAGGAGTGGGCTACGAGCAGTACTTC.

The V gene is TRBV4-1, the J gene TRBJ2-1, with 14 bases matching TRBD2. V lost 2 bases to trimming and J lost 5 bases; unmatched junction nucleotides: 2. The CDR3 has 16 residues. In germline, CDR1 is MGHRA, CDR2 YSYEKL. This chain's CDR3 is CASSQPTSGRDNEQFF. In nucleotides, the CDR3 is TGCGCCAGCAGCCAACCGACTAGCGGGAGGGACAATGAGCAGTTCTTC.

The rearrangement links TRBV28 to TRBJ2-7, with 11 bases lining up with TRBD2. Germline values: CDR1 MDHEN, CDR2 SYDVKM. This CDR3 is 16 amino acids long. J gave up 5 bases and V 6 bases, and 12 bases lay outside the gene matches. The CDR3 is CASSPRGLAGGNEQYF. CDR3 in DNA: TGTGCCAGCAGCCCCCGCGGGCTAGCGGGAGGAAACGAGCAGTACTTC.

The rearrangement uses TRBV6-5 and TRBJ1-4, with D tentatively TRBD1 (6 bases). V was clipped by 5 bases and J by 7 bases, with 14 bases between them. CDR3 size: 14 residues. Germline V lookup: CDR1 MNHEY, CDR2 SVGAGI. CDR3 in DNA: TGTGCCAGCAGTCGGGGGGCGTATGGTGAAAAACTGTTTTTT. Residues: CASSRGAYGEKLFF.

This chain links TRBV18 with TRBJ2-3, with TRBD2 identical over 8 bases. The CDR3 extends over 17 amino acids. The J segment lost 4 bases and the V segment lost 3 bases, leaving 12 bases of the junction unmatched. Per the germline V gene, CDR1 is KGHSH and CDR2 is LQKENI. The CDR3 reads CASSPLQGLGTADTQYF. The CDR3 nucleotides are TGTGCCAGCTCACCCCTACAGGGACTAGGAACGGCAGATACGCAGTATTTT. The complete variable domain, with remaining parts taken from reference TRBV18 and TRBJ2-3, reads NAGVMQNPRHLVRRRGQEARLRCSPMKGHSHVYWYRQLPEEGLKFMVYLQKENIIDESGMPKERFSAEFPKEGPSILRIQQVVRGDSAAYFCASSPLQGLGTADTQYFGPGTRLTVL.

The chain combines TRBV28 with TRBJ2-6; either TRBD1 or TRBD2 may supply D (5 bases each). Germline V gene sequence: CDR1 MDHEN, CDR2 SYDVKM. The CDR3 spans 19 residues. Trimming shortened V by 5 bases and J by 0 bases, and 20 bases separated the two germline ends. In nucleotides, the CDR3 is TGTGCCAGCAGTGACTTAATAGGGGTGGGGGTCTCTGGGGCCAACGTCCTGACTTTC. Protein: CASSDLIGVGVSGANVLTF.

The rearrangement links TRBV14 to TRBJ2-2, with 9 nucleotides matching TRBD2. In germline, CDR1 is SGHDN, CDR2 FVKESK. The CDR3 extends over 15 amino acids. The V and J ends lost 4 bases and 3 bases, in that order; junction bases with no gene match: 3. CDR3: CASSPGLAYTGELFF. The CDR3 coding sequence is TGTGCCAGCAGCCCCGGACTAGCGTACACCGGGGAGCTGTTTTTT.

V gene TRBV6-6 combines with J gene TRBJ1-3, with D possibly matching TRBD1 (6 bases). The germline CDR1 and CDR2 sequences are MNHNY and SVGAGI (reference sequence). This CDR3 is 15 amino acids long. V lost 2 bases, J lost 0 bases, and 8 bases lay in between. The chain's CDR3 is CASSYQGSSGNTIYF. For the CDR3, the DNA is TGTGCCAGCAGTTACCAGGGGAGCTCTGGAAACACCATATATTTT.

The chain recombines TRBV7-2 with TRBJ2-2; 8 bases line up with TRBD1. The V gene end was trimmed by 1 base and the J gene end by 5 bases; junction bases not matched to a gene: 12. The germline CDR1 and CDR2 sequences are SGHTA and FQGNSA. The CDR3 sequence is 18 residues long. CDR3 sequence reads: CASSLVFYGTGRTGELFF. The CDR3 DNA reads as TGTGCCAGCAGCTTAGTTTTCTACGGGACAGGCCGAACCGGGGAGCTGTTTTTT.